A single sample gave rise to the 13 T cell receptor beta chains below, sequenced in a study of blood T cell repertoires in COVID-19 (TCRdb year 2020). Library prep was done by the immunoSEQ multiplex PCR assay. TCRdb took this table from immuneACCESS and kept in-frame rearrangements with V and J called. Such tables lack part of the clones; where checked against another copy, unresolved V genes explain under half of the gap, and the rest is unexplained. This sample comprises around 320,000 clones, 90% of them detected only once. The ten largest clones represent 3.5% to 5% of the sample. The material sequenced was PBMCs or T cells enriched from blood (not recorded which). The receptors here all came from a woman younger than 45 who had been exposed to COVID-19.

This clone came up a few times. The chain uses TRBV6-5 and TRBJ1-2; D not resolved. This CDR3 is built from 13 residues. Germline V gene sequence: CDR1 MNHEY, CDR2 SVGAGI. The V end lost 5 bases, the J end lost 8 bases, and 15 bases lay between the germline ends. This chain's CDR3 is CASSPQVVDGYTF. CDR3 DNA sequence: TGTGCCAGCAGTCCCCAGGTGGTCGACGGCTACACCTTC.

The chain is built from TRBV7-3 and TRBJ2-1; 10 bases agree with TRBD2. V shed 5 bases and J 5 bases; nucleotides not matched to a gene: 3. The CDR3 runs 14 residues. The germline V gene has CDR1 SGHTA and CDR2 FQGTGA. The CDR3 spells CASSLLAGNNEQFF. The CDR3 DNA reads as TGTGCCAGCAGCCTACTAGCGGGGAACAATGAGCAGTTCTTC.

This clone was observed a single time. The CDR3: CASSFTGKYEQYF. The CDR3 DNA is TGTGCCAGCAGCTTTACGGGGAAGTACGAGCAGTACTTC. The chain links TRBV11-2 to TRBJ2-7; possibly TRBD2 for D (5 bases). V dropped 3 bases and J dropped 4 bases, with 10 bases sitting between them. The CDR3 has 13 amino acids. Germline V gives CDR1 SGHAT, CDR2 FQNNGV.

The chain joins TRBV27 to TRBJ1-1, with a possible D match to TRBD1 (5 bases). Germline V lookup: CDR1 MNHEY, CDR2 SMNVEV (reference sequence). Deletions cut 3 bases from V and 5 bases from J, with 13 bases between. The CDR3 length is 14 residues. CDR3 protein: CASSLMIKGTEAFF. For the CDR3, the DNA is TGTGCCAGCAGTTTGATGATAAAGGGGACTGAAGCTTTCTTT.

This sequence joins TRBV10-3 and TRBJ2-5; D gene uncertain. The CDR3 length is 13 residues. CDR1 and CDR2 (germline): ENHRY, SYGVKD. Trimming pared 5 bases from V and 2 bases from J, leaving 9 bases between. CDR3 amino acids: CAISRLEQETQYF. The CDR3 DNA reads TGTGCCATCAGTCGGCTAGAACAAGAGACCCAGTACTTC.

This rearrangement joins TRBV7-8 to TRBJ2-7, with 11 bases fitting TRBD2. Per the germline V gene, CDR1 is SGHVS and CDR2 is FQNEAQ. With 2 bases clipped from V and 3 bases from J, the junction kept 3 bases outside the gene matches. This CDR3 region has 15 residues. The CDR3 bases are TGTGCCAGCAGCTTATTAGCGGGGGGGCTCTACGAGCAGTACTTC. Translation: CASSLLAGGLYEQYF.

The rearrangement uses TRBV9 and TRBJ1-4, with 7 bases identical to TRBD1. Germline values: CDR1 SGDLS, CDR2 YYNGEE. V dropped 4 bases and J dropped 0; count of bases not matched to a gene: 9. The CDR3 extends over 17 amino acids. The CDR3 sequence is CASSRDSTPATNEKLFF. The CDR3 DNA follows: TGTGCCAGCAGCAGGGACAGCACTCCTGCAACTAATGAAAAACTGTTTTTT. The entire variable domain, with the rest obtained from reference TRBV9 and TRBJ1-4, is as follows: DSGVTQTPKHLITATGQRVTLRCSPRSGDLSVYWYQQSLDQGLQFLIQYYNGEERAKGNILERFSAQQFPDLHSELNLSSLELGDSALYFCASSRDSTPATNEKLFFGSGTQLSVL.

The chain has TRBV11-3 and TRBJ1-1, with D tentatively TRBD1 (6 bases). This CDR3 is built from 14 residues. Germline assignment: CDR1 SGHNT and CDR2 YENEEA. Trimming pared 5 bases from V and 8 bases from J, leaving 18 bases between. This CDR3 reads CASSTGLGNEEAFF. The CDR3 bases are TGTGCCAGCAGCACAGGGTTGGGGAACGAGGAAGCTTTCTTT.

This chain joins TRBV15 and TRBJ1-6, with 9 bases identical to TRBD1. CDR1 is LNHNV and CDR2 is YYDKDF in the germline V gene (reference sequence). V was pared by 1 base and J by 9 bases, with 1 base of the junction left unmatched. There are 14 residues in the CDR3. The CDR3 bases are TGTGCCACCAGCAGAGTGGGACAGGGTTCACCCCTCCACTTT. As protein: CATSRVGQGSPLHF. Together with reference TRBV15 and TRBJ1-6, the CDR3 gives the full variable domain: DAMVIQNPRYQVTQFGKPVTLSCSQTLNHNVMYWYQQKSSQAPKLLFHYYDKDFNNEADTPDNFQSRRPNTSFCFLDIRSPGLGDTAMYLCATSRVGQGSPLHFGNGTRLTVT.

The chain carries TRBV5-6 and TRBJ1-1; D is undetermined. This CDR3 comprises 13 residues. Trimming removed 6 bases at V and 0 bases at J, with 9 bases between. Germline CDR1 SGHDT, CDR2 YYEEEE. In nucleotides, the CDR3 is TGTGCCAGCACCCGGGTAGTGAACACTGAAGCTTTCTTT. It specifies CASTRVVNTEAFF.

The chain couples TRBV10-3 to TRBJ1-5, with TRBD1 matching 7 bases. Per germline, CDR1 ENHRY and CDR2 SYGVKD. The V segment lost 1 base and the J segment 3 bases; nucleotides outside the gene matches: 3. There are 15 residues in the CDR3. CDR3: CAISEFGQVNQPQHF. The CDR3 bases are TGTGCCATCAGTGAGTTCGGACAGGTCAATCAGCCCCAGCATTTT.

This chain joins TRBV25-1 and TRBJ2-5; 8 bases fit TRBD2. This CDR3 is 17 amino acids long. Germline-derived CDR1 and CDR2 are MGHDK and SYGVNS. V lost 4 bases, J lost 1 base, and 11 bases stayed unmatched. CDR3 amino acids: CASSGRRGERIQETQYF. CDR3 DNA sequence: TGTGCCAGCAGTGGCCGGCGGGGGGAGAGGATCCAAGAGACCCAGTACTTC. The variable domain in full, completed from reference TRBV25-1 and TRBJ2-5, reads EADIYQTPRYLVIGTGKKITLECSQTMGHDKMYWYQQDPGMELHLIHYSYGVNSTEKGDLSSESTVSRIRTEHFPLTLESARPSHTSQYLCASSGRRGERIQETQYFGPGTRLLVL.

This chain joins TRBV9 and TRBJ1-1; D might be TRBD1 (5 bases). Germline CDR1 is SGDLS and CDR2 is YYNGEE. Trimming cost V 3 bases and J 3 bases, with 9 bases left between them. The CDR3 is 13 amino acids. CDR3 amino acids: CASSEAGYTEAFF. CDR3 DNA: TGTGCCAGCAGCGAAGCAGGGTACACTGAAGCTTTCTTT.